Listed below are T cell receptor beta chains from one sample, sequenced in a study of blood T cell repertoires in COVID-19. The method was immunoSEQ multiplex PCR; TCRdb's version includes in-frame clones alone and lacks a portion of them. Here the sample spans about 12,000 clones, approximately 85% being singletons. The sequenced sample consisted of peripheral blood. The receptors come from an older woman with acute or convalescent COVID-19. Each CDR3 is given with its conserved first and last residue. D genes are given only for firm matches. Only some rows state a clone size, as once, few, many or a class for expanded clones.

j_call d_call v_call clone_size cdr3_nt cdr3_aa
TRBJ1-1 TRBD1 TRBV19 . TGTGCCAGTAGTAAGGGGGCTTCACAGGGGGCAAACACTGAAGCTTTCTTT CASSKGASQGANTEAFF
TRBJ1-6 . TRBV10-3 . TGTGCCATCAGTGAGTCAGGGAGGAATTCACCCCTCCACTTT CAISESGRNSPLHF
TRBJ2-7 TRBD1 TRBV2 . TGTGCCAGCAGTGAACAGGGGGCCTACGAGCAGTACTTC CASSEQGAYEQYF
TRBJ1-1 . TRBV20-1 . TGCAGTGCTAGTCCCCAGGGATACACTGAAGCTTTCTTT CSASPQGYTEAFF
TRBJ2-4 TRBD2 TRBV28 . TGTGCCAGCAGTTTATTGGGGGGGACGTATCAGTACTTC CASSLLGGTYQYF
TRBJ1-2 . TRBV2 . TGTGCCAGCAGGGGGGGTGGCTACACCTTC CASRGGGYTF
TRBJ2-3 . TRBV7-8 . TGTGCCAGCAGGACAAGAGGACGGGATAAAGATACGCAGTATTTT CASRTRGRDKDTQYF
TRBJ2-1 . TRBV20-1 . TGCAGTGCGAGTCAGGGGGCGGGGGTTTACAATGAGCAGTTCTTC CSASQGAGVYNEQFF
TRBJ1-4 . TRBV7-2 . TGTGCCAGCAGCGTAGTACAAGCAACTAATGAAAAACTGTTTTTT CASSVVQATNEKLFF
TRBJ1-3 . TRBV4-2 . TGTGCCAGCAGCCAAGTGCGGAGAACGGGAAACACCATATATTTT CASSQVRRTGNTIYF
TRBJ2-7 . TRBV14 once TGTGCCAGCAGCCAAGGTTGGGGCCACAGCTCCTACGAGCAGTACTTC CASSQGWGHSSYEQYF
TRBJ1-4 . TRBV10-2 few TGCGCCAGCAGTGATGGCAGGCCCAAAATCCCTATAAACTGGGCTGAAAAACTGTTTTTT CASSDGRPKIPINWAEKLFF
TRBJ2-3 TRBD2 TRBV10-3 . TGTGCCATCAGTTTGGGACTAGCGGTTCCAGATACGCAGTATTTT CAISLGLAVPDTQYF
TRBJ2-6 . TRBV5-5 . TGTGCCAGCAGCTCAAATCCGGGAACTGGGGCCAACGTCCTGACTTTC CASSSNPGTGANVLTF
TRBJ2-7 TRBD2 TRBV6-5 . TGTGCCAGCAGTCAGGGAGGGAACTCCTACGAGCAGTACTTC CASSQGGNSYEQYF
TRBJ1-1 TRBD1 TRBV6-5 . TGTGCCAGCAGGGGACAGGGATACACTGAAGCTTTCTTT CASRGQGYTEAFF
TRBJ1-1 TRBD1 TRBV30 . TGTGCCTGGGGACAGGGAAGGGGTGAAGCTTTCTTT CAWGQGRGEAFF
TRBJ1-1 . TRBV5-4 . TGTGCCAGCAGCGCTGAACAGGGAAGGTCAACTGAAGCTTTCTTT CASSAEQGRSTEAFF
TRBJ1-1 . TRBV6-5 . TGTGCCAGCAGGACCGGGACTTCGAACACTGAAGCTTTCTTT CASRTGTSNTEAFF
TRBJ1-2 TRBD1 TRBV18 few TGTGCCAGCTCACCACAGGGACAGCGTGTCTATGGCTACACCTTC CASSPQGQRVYGYTF
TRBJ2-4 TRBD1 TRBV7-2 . TGTGCCAGCACCGACAGGGGGCGAGGGGACATTCAGTACTTC CASTDRGRGDIQYF
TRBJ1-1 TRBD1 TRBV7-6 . TGTGCCAGCAGCTTAGGTGACAGGGATGGCACTGAAGCTTTCTTT CASSLGDRDGTEAFF
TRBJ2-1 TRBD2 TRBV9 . TGTGCCAGCAGCTCCCGGGACTACTGGAGCTCCTACAATGAGCAGTTCTTC CASSSRDYWSSYNEQFF
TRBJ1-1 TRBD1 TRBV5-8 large TGTGCCAGCAGTTTCGGGACAGGGACCTGGGGCACTGAAGCTTTCTTT CASSFGTGTWGTEAFF
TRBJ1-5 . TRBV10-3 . TGTGCCATCAGTGAGGGGGAGAATCAGCCCCAGCATTTT CAISEGENQPQHF
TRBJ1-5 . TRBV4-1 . TGCGCCAGCAGCCAAGATCCCAGTGCAAATCAGCCCCAGCATTTT CASSQDPSANQPQHF
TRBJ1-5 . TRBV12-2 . TGTGCAAGTCGCTTACACCCAGCGGCCGCAAAACTTTTTGACAGGGATGCAAGCAATCAGCCCCAGCATTTT CASRLHPAAAKLFDRDASNQPQHF
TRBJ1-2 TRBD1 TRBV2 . TGTGCCAGCAGTGATGAGGACAGGATCTACACCTTC CASSDEDRIYTF
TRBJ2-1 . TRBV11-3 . TGTGCCAGCAGCGCAGGGGCGAGCTCCTACAATGAGCAGTTCTTC CASSAGASSYNEQFF
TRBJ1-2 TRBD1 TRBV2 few TGTGCCAGCAGACTCGACAGGGGAGCTAACTATGGCTACACCTTC CASRLDRGANYGYTF
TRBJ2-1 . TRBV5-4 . TGTGCCAGCAGCCCTACCCCGCCAAAACGCAATGAGCAGTTCTTC CASSPTPPKRNEQFF
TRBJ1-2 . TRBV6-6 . TGTGCCAGCAGTTACCCCCAGGGTTGGAACTATGGCTACACCTTC CASSYPQGWNYGYTF
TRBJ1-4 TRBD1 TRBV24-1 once TGTGCCACCAGTGATTCGGGACAGGGGAATGAAAAACTGTTTTTT CATSDSGQGNEKLFF
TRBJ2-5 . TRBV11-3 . TGTGCCAGCAGCTCCCTATGGGCCCAAGAGACCCAGTACTTC CASSSLWAQETQYF
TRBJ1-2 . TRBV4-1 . TGCGCCAGCAGCCACCTACCGGGACACCAAACTAATGGCTACACCTTC CASSHLPGHQTNGYTF
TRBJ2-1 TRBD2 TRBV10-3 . TGTGCCATCAGTGAGTTCGGGACTAGCGGGGGGGAGAAGGTCTTC CAISEFGTSGGEKVF
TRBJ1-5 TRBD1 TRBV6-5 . TGTGCCAGCACCCTGACAGGGGGCCGTAATCAGCCCCAGCATTTT CASTLTGGRNQPQHF